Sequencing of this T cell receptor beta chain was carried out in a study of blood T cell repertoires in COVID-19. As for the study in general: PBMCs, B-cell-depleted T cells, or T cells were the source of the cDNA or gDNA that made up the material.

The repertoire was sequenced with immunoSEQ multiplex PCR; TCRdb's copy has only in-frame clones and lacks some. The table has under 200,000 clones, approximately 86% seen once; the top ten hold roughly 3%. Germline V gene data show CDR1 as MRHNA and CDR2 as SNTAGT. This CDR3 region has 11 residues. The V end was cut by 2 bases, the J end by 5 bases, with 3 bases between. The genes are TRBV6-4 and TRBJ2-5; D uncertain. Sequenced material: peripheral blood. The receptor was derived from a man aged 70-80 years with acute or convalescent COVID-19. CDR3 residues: CASSDRETQYF. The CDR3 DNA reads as TGTGCCAGCAGTGACCGGGAGACCCAGTACTTC.